This T cell receptor beta chain was identified in a study of T cells in Graves' hyperthyroidism and ophthalmopathy. Study-wide results and caveats: Most thyroid clonotypes that were expanded above 0.001 also turned up in blood. From stable hyperthyroidism, ophthalmopathy was set apart by a 13 V-J model.

CDR1 and CDR2 (germline): MNHEY, SMNVEV (reference sequence). The trim removed 2 bases at V and 1 base at J, leaving 4 bases unmatched. The CDR3 consists of 15 residues. In patients aged 18 to 65, hyperthyroidism was newly diagnosed, with duration under 2 months. Orbital computed tomography, thyroid ultrasound, serum thyroxine and TRAb, and clinical symptoms together informed the diagnoses. This clonotype was seen at least ten times. The antigen is undetermined. RNA transcripts yielded amplified TCR beta CDR3 regions. TCR CDR3 underwent first-round RT-PCR with the HTBI primer set. TCRdb redid the calling of the multiplex PCR reads with MiXCR, one entry per CDR3 protein. The top ten hold about 33% of the sample, which has around 430,000 distinct CDR3 sequences, more than 13% seen once.

The chain couples TRBV27 to TRBJ1-1; 7 bases line up with TRBD1. This TCR was sampled from a woman under 40 with Graves' hyperthyroidism. Sequenced sample: blood. The CDR3 is CASSLAGTENTEAFF. The CDR3 bases are TGTGCCAGCAGTTTAGCCGGGACAGAGAACACTGAAGCTTTCTTT.